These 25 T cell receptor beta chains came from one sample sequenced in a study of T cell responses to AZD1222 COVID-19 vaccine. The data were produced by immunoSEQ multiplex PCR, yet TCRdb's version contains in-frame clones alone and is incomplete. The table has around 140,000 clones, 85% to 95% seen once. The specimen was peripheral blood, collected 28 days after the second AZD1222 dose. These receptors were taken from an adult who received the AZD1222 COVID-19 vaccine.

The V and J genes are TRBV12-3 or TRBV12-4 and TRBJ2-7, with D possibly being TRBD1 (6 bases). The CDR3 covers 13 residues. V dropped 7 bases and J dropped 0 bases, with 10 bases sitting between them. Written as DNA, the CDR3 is TGTGCCAGCATGACAGGAGGCTCCTACGAGCAGTACTTC. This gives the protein CASMTGGSYEQYF.

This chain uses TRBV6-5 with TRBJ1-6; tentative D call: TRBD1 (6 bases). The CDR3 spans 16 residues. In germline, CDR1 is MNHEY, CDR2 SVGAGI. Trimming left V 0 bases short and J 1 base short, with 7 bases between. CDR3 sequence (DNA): TGTGCCAGCAGTTACTCGGGGGCTTCCTATAATTCACCCCTCCACTTT. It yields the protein CASSYSGASYNSPLHF.

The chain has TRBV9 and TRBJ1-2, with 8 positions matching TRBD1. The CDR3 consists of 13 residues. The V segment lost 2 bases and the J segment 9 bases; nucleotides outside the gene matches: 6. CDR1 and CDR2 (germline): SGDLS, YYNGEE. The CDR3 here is CASSVLDRGSYTF. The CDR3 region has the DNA TGTGCCAGCAGCGTCCTAGACAGGGGAAGCTACACCTTC.

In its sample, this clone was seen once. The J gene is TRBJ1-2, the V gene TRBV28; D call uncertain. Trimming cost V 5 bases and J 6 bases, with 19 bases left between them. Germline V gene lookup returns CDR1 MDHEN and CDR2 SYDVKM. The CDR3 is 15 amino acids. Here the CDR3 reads CASSRIRSSRDGYTF. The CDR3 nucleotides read TGTGCCAGCAGTCGAATCAGGAGTTCCCGCGATGGCTACACCTTC.

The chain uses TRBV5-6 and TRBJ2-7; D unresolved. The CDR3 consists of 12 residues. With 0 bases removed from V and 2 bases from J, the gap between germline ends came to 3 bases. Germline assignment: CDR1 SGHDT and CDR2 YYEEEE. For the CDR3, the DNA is TGTGCCAGCAGCTTGGCCGCCTACGAGCAGTACTTC. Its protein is CASSLAAYEQYF.

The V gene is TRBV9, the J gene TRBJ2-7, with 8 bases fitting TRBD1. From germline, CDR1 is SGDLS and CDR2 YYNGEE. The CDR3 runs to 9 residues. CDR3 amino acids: CATPTGDFV. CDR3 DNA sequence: TGTGCCACCCCGACAGGGGATTTTGTC.

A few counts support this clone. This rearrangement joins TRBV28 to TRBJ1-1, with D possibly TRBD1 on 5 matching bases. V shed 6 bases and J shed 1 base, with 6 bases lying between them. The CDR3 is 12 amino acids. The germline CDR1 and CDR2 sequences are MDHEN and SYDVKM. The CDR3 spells CASRGGNTEAFF. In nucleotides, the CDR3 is TGTGCCAGCAGGGGGGGGAACACTGAAGCTTTCTTT. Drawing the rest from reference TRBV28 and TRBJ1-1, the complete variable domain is DVKVTQSSRYLVKRTGEKVFLECVQDMDHENMFWYRQDPGLGLRLIYFSYDVKMKEKGDIPEGYSVSREKKERFSLILESASTNQTSMYLCASRGGNTEAFFGQGTRLTVV.

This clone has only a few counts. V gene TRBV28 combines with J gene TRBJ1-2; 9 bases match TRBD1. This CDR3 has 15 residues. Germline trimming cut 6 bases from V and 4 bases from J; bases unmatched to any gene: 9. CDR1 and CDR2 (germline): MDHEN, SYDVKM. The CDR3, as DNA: TGTGCCAGCAGCCCGGACAGGGGTAGGGTCTATGGCTACACCTTC. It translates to CASSPDRGRVYGYTF.

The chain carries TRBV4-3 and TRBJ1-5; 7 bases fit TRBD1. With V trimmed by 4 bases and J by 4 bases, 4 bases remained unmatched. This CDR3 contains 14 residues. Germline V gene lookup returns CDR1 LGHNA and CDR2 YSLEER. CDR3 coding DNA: TGCGCCAGCAGCCTAGGGACAGTAAATCAGCCCCAGCATTTT. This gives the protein CASSLGTVNQPQHF.

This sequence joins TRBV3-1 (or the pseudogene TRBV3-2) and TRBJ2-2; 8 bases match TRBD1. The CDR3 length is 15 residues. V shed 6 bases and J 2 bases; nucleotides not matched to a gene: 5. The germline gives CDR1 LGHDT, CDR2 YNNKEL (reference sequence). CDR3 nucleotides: TGTGCCAGCAGTTCCGGGACAGGAAACACCGGGGAGCTGTTTTTT. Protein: CASSSGTGNTGELFF.

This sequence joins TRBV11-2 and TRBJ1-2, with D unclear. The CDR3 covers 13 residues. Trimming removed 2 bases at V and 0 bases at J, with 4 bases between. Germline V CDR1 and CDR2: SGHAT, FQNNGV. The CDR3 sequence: CASSLLTNYGYTF. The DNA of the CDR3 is TGTGCCAGCAGCTTACTCACTAACTATGGCTACACCTTC.

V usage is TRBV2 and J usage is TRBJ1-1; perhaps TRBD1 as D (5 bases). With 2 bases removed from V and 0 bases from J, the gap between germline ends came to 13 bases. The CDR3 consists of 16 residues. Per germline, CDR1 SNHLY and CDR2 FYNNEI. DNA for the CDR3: TGTGCCAGCAGTGAACTGGGAGAGGGACTGAACACTGAAGCTTTCTTT. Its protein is CASSELGEGLNTEAFF.

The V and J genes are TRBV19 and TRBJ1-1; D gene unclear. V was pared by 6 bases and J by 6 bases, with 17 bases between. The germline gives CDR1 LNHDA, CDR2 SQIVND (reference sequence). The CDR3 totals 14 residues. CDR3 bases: TGTGCCAGTAGACTCAACCGACGGGTCTCTGAAGCTTTCTTT. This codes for CASRLNRRVSEAFF.

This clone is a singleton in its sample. CDR3 in amino acids: CASSGIRSPNTDTQYF. CDR3 coding DNA: TGTGCCAGCAGTGGAATTCGGTCCCCGAACACAGATACGCAGTATTTT. The V call is TRBV25-1, the J call TRBJ2-3; D not resolved. CDR1 is MGHDK, CDR2 SYGVNS, per germline. Deletions cut 4 bases from V and 2 bases from J, with 16 bases between. The CDR3 is 16 amino acids.

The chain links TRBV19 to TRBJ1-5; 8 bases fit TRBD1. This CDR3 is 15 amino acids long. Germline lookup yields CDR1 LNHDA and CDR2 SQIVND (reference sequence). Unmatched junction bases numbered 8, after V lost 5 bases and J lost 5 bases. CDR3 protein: CASSPGTGSHQPQHF. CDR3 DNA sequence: TGTGCCAGTAGTCCCGGGACAGGCAGTCATCAGCCCCAGCATTTT.

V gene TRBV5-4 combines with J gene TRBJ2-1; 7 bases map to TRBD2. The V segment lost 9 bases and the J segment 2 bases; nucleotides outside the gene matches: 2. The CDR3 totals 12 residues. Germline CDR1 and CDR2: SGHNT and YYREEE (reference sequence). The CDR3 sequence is CAIGTTYNEQFF. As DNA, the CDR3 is TGTGCCATCGGGACTACCTACAATGAGCAGTTCTTC.

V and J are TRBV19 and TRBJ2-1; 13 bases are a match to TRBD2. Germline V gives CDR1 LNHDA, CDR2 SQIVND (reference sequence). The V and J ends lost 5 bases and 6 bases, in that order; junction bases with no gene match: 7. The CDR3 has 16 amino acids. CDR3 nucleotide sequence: TGTGCCAGTAGTCGACTAGCGGGAGGACCCGGCAATGAGCAGTTCTTC. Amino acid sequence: CASSRLAGGPGNEQFF.

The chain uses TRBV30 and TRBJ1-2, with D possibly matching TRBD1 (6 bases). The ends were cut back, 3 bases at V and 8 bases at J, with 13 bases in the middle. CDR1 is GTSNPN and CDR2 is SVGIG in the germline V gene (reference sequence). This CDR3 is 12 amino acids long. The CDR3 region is CAWRQGAGGYTF. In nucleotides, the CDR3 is TGTGCCTGGAGACAGGGTGCGGGAGGCTACACCTTC.

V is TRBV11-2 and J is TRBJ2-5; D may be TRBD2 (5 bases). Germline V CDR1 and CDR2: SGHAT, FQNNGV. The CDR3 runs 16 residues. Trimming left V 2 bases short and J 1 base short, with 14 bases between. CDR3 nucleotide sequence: TGTGCCAGCAGCTTATCGCGGGCTCGGGTCCAAGAGACCCAGTACTTC. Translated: CASSLSRARVQETQYF.

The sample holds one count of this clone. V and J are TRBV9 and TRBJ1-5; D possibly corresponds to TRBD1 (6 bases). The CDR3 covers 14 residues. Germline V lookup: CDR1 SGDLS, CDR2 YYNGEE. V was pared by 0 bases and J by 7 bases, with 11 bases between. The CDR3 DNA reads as TGTGCCAGCAGCGTAGAACAGGGCGGGCAGCCCCAGCATTTT. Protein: CASSVEQGGQPQHF.

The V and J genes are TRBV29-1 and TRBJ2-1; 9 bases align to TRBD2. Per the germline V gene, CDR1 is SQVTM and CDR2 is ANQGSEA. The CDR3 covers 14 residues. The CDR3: CTALAGYPYNEQFF. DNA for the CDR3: TGCACTGCCCTAGCGGGATATCCCTACAATGAGCAGTTCTTC.

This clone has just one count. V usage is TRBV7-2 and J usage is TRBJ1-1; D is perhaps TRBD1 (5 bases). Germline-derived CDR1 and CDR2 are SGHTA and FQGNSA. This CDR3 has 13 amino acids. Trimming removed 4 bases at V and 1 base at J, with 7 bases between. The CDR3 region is CASSWDGNTEAFF. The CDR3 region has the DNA TGTGCCAGCAGCTGGGACGGGAACACTGAAGCTTTCTTT.

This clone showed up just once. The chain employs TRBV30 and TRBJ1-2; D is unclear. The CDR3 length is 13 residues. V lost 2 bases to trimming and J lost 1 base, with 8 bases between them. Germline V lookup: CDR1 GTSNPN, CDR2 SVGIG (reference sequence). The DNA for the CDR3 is TGTGCCTGGAGTTTTTTACTTAACTATGGCTACACCTTC. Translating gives CAWSFLLNYGYTF.

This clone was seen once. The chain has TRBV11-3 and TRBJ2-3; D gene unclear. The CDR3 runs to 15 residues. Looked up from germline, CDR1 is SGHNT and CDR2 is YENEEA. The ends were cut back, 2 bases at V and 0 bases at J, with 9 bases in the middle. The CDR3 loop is CASSLSPVSTDTQYF. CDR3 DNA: TGTGCCAGCAGCTTATCCCCAGTCAGCACAGATACGCAGTATTTT.

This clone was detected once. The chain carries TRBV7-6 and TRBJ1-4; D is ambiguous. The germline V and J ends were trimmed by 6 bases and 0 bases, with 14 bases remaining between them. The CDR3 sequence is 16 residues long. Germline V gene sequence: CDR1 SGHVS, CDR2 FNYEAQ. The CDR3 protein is CASSRTDVATNEKLFF. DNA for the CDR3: TGTGCCAGCAGTCGTACAGATGTTGCAACTAATGAAAAACTGTTTTTT.